The 16 T cell receptor beta chains presented below share a single source sample, sequenced in a study of cytomegalovirus exposure and HLA in healthy donors. Researchers ran the PCR with 60 Vbeta and 13 Jbeta primers. The protocol was immunoSEQ multiplex PCR, while the TCRdb copy is restricted to in-frame clones and leaves out a portion. The table records roughly 160,000 clones, 79% of them present only once. The sequencing sample was made of PBMCs. Receptors originate from a man aged 35 to 55 in good health and CMV-seronegative.

This chain joins TRBV7-8 and TRBJ2-1, with 7 bases aligning to TRBD2. The V gene's germline CDR1 is SGHVS and CDR2 FQNEAQ. CDR3 size: 17 residues. V lost 4 bases, J lost 7 bases, and 16 bases stayed unmatched. The CDR3 loop reads CASSSLGPWGGSNEQFF. CDR3 in DNA: TGTGCCAGCAGCTCACTTGGGCCCTGGGGCGGGAGTAATGAGCAGTTCTTC.

This rearrangement joins TRBV12-5 to TRBJ2-2; D gene uncertain. Trimming removed 2 bases from V and 4 bases from J, with 5 bases in between. There are 13 residues in the CDR3. In germline, CDR1 is LGHNT, CDR2 FRNRAP. The CDR3 DNA sequence: TGTGCTAGTGGTTTGACAGTCACCGGGGAGCTGTTTTTT. It is translated as CASGLTVTGELFF.

The chain is built from TRBV5-6 and TRBJ2-5, with D possibly TRBD2 on 5 matching bases. Per the germline V gene, CDR1 is SGHDT and CDR2 is YYEEEE. The CDR3 spans 16 residues. V lost 4 bases to trimming and J lost 0 bases, with 16 bases between them. This chain's CDR3 is CASSAPAAGNQETQYF. In DNA, the CDR3 is TGTGCCAGCAGCGCCCCTGCCGCGGGCAACCAAGAGACCCAGTACTTC.

The V and J genes are TRBV28 and TRBJ1-1; no reliable D call. V dropped 3 bases and J dropped 0 bases, with 11 bases sitting between them. In germline, CDR1 is MDHEN, CDR2 SYDVKM. This CDR3 contains 15 residues. CDR3 loop: CASSFRSRLNTEAFF. The DNA of the CDR3 is TGTGCCAGCAGTTTTAGGTCGCGGCTGAACACTGAAGCTTTCTTT. Looking up the rest from reference TRBV28 and TRBJ1-1 gives the full variable domain: DVKVTQSSRYLVKRTGEKVFLECVQDMDHENMFWYRQDPGLGLRLIYFSYDVKMKEKGDIPEGYSVSREKKERFSLILESASTNQTSMYLCASSFRSRLNTEAFFGQGTRLTVV.

The genes are TRBV19 and TRBJ2-3; D is uncertain. CDR3 length: 16 residues. The V and J ends lost 6 bases and 4 bases respectively, with 20 bases between them. CDR1 is LNHDA and CDR2 is SQIVND in the germline V gene (reference sequence). As DNA, the CDR3 is TGTGCCAGTAGCCGGTATTCAAACTACGCCTCAGATACGCAGTATTTT. Translating gives CASSRYSNYASDTQYF.

This rearrangement joins TRBV18 to TRBJ2-5; 8 bases are a match to TRBD1. Losses at the gene ends were 3 bases for V and 5 bases for J; bases not matched to a gene: 20. The CDR3 covers 19 residues. Germline V gene sequence: CDR1 KGHSH, CDR2 LQKENI. CDR3 sequence reads: CASSPLPRGRGFSVETQYF. The CDR3 DNA is TGTGCCAGCTCACCCTTACCCAGGGGGCGAGGGTTTTCCGTGGAGACCCAGTACTTC.

The genes are TRBV6-1 and TRBJ2-7; maybe TRBD2 (5 bases). Germline CDR1 MNHNS, CDR2 SASEGT. This CDR3 contains 14 residues. V lost 3 bases and J 6 bases, leaving 15 bases between the germline ends. CDR3: CASSDEGMRIEQYF. The CDR3 DNA follows: TGTGCCAGCAGTGATGAGGGCATGAGGATCGAGCAGTACTTC.

The chain combines TRBV9 with TRBJ2-2; D is unclear. Germline CDR1 reads SGDLS; CDR2 reads YYNGEE. The germline V and J ends were trimmed by 6 bases and 6 bases, with 12 bases remaining between them. This CDR3 contains 13 residues. The CDR3 reads CASNLIVPGELFF. The CDR3 region has the DNA TGTGCCAGCAATCTCATAGTCCCCGGGGAGCTGTTTTTT.

This rearrangement joins TRBV4-2 to TRBJ2-7, with D possibly matching TRBD2 (5 bases). Germline CDR1 is LGHNA and CDR2 is YNFKEQ. Trimming removed 0 bases at V and 5 bases at J, with 8 bases between. The length of the CDR3 is 13 residues. The CDR3 reads CASSQERVHEQYF. The CDR3 DNA sequence: TGTGCCAGCAGCCAAGAGAGGGTTCACGAGCAGTACTTC.

This clone came up once. The rearrangement uses TRBV28 and TRBJ2-4; 7 bases fit TRBD1. V lost 6 bases, J lost 2 bases, and 7 bases stayed unmatched. Per germline, CDR1 MDHEN and CDR2 SYDVKM. CDR3 length: 15 amino acids. CDR3 in amino acids: CASRSSTGTKNIQYF. CDR3 nucleotides: TGTGCCAGCAGATCTTCGACAGGGACCAAAAACATTCAGTACTTC.

The chain carries TRBV28 and TRBJ2-7; TRBD1 aligns across 12 bases. Trimming at V came to 4 bases and at J to 2 bases, leaving 12 bases not matched to a gene. CDR1 MDHEN and CDR2 SYDVKM come from the germline V gene. This CDR3 region has 18 residues. The CDR3 loop is CASSSGTGGLSWAYEQYF. CDR3 nucleotides: TGTGCCAGCAGTTCCGGGACAGGGGGCCTCAGTTGGGCCTACGAGCAGTACTTC.

The CDR3 bases are TGTGCCAGCAGCTTAGAGCAGGGGGTAGATCAGCCCCAGCATTTT. Protein sequence: CASSLEQGVDQPQHF. The V and J genes are TRBV7-2 and TRBJ1-5; 7 nucleotides line up with TRBD1. This CDR3 spans 15 amino acids. With V trimmed by 1 base and J by 5 bases, 5 bases remained unmatched. The V gene's germline CDR1 is SGHTA and CDR2 FQGNSA. Complete variable domain (other parts from reference TRBV7-2 and TRBJ1-5): GAGVSQSPSNKVTEKGKDVELRCDPISGHTALYWYRQSLGQGLEFLIYFQGNSAPDKSGLPSDRFSAERTGGSVSTLTIQRTQQEDSAVYLCASSLEQGVDQPQHFGDGTRLSIL.

The rearrangement uses TRBV28 and TRBJ1-2; maybe TRBD1 (5 bases). Trimming took 4 bases from V and 0 from J, leaving 9 bases between them. The germline V gene encodes CDR1 MDHEN and CDR2 SYDVKM. The CDR3 loop spans 14 amino acids. The CDR3 is CASSSTRANYGYTF. In DNA, the CDR3 is TGTGCCAGCAGTTCTACCAGGGCTAACTATGGCTACACCTTC.

This clone occurred once. Its ends do not fully match the called genes, so a read error is possible. The chain uses TRBV30 and TRBJ2-7; 9 bases agree with TRBD2. CDR3 length: 16 amino acids. Germline V CDR1 and CDR2: GTSNPN, SVGIG (reference sequence). The CDR3 loop is CARSELNSGSSGEQYF. The CDR3 DNA reads as TGTGCCCGGAGCGAATTGAATAGCGGGAGTTCGGGTGAGCAGTACTTC.

This clone was seen a single time. The gene calls are TRBV4-2 and TRBJ2-7; a weak D match, TRBD2 (6 bases). Trimming took 2 bases from V and 1 from J, leaving 12 bases between them. This CDR3 comprises 15 residues. CDR1 and CDR2 (germline): LGHNA, YNFKEQ. As DNA, the CDR3 is TGTGCCAGCAGCCAAAACTCCCTAGCGTCCTACGAGCAGTACTTC. Its translation is CASSQNSLASYEQYF.

J is TRBJ2-5 and V is TRBV29-1, with 9 nucleotides matching TRBD2. V trimming: 7 bases; J trimming: 5 bases; junction bases outside the gene matches: 11. The CDR3 covers 14 residues. Germline CDR1 and CDR2: SQVTM and ANQGSEA. In DNA form, the CDR3 reads TGCAGCGCCCCAGCGGGGGGTCTTCGGGAGACCCAGTACTTC. It yields the protein CSAPAGGLRETQYF.